These 17 T cell receptor beta chains share one sample of origin, sequenced in a study of cytomegalovirus exposure and HLA in healthy donors. PCR amplification relied on 60 Vbeta primers (plus 13 Jbeta primers). Data came from immunoSEQ multiplex PCR; TCRdb stores just in-frame clones and leaves some out. The repertoire holds approximately 75,000 clones, with around 64% as singletons. The sequenced sample was PBMCs. These receptors were taken from a middle-aged man in good health and CMV-seropositive.

V gene TRBV6-5 combines with J gene TRBJ1-1; D may be TRBD1 (5 bases). CDR3 size: 14 residues. Trimming removed 4 bases at V and 4 bases at J, with 13 bases between. Germline values: CDR1 MNHEY, CDR2 SVGAGI. The CDR3 DNA follows: TGTGCCAGCAGTTGGGACGGGACTTTCACTGAAGCTTTCTTT. Translated, it gives CASSWDGTFTEAFF.

V gene TRBV5-4 combines with J gene TRBJ1-3; D gene unclear. Germline V CDR1 and CDR2: SGHNT, YYREEE (reference sequence). V lost 4 bases and J lost 0, with 14 bases in between. There are 16 residues in the CDR3. The CDR3 region is CASSPGQVDSGNTIYF. The CDR3, as DNA: TGTGCCAGCAGCCCTGGTCAGGTCGACTCTGGAAACACCATATATTTT.

The rearrangement uses TRBV29-1 and TRBJ2-7; D gene unclear. The V gene lost 5 bases and the J gene lost 2 bases, with 10 bases spanning the gap. The CDR3 consists of 12 residues. Germline V CDR1 and CDR2: SQVTM, ANQGSEA. CDR3 sequence (DNA): TGCAGCGTTATACTCCCCCCCTACGAGCAGTACTTC. This gives the protein CSVILPPYEQYF.

This clone was picked up one time. This chain joins TRBV9 and TRBJ2-1; perhaps TRBD1 as D (6 bases). The V end lost 4 bases, the J end lost 5 bases, and 19 bases lay between the germline ends. Germline CDR1 is SGDLS and CDR2 is YYNGEE. The CDR3 runs to 16 residues. The CDR3 DNA sequence: TGTGCCAGCAGCCCCCGTGGACAGACTACTCACAATGAGCAGTTCTTC. Amino acid sequence: CASSPRGQTTHNEQFF.

The J gene is TRBJ1-6, the V gene TRBV25-1; 9 nucleotides match TRBD1. V shed 8 bases and J 10 bases; nucleotides not matched to a gene: 12. This CDR3 contains 15 residues. Germline assignment: CDR1 MGHDK and CDR2 SYGVNS. The CDR3: CASRARDRVNSPLHF. The CDR3 bases are TGTGCCAGCCGAGCTCGGGACAGGGTCAACTCACCCCTCCACTTT.

This clone was seen a handful of times. V is TRBV5-1 and J is TRBJ2-1; the match to TRBD1 covers 8 bases. The CDR3 is 14 amino acids. The junction had 10 bases not matched to a gene; V was cut back by 5 bases and J by 9 bases. Germline V CDR1 and CDR2: SGHRS, YFSETQ. DNA of the CDR3: TGCGCCAGCAGTAATACAGGGGGGTCTAGTGAGCAGTTCTTC. Encoded protein: CASSNTGGSSEQFF.

The gene calls are TRBV27 and TRBJ2-7; 8 nucleotides match TRBD1. This CDR3 region has 15 residues. From germline, CDR1 is MNHEY and CDR2 SMNVEV (reference sequence). The V segment lost 6 bases and the J segment 5 bases; nucleotides outside the gene matches: 12. The CDR3 loop reads CASSLRGQAGHEQYF. The CDR3 region has the DNA TGTGCCAGCAGCTTAAGGGGACAGGCAGGTCACGAGCAGTACTTC.

The genes are TRBV5-1 and TRBJ2-3, with 12 positions matching TRBD2. The V gene end was trimmed by 1 base and the J gene end by 5 bases; junction bases not matched to a gene: 5. In germline, CDR1 is SGHRS, CDR2 YFSETQ. The CDR3 sequence is 16 residues long. This CDR3 reads CASSLSLAGGQDTQYF. The CDR3 coding sequence is TGCGCCAGCAGCTTGAGCCTAGCGGGGGGGCAAGATACGCAGTATTTT. The full variable domain, in which reference TRBV5-1 and TRBJ2-3 provide the parts outside the CDR3, is KAGVTQTPRYLIKTRGQQVTLSCSPISGHRSVSWYQQTPGQGLQFLFEYFSETQRNKGNFPGRFSGRQFSNSRSEMNVSTLELGDSALYLCASSLSLAGGQDTQYFGPGTRLTVL.

The chain carries TRBV4-2 and TRBJ2-3; D uncertain. This CDR3 spans 14 amino acids. Trimming removed 0 bases from V and 2 bases from J, with 6 bases in between. CDR1 and CDR2 (germline): LGHNA, YNFKEQ. The CDR3 bases are TGTGCCAGCAGCCAAGAAGCTGACACAGATACGCAGTATTTT. This sequence encodes CASSQEADTDTQYF.

The V gene is TRBV4-2, the J gene TRBJ2-6; possibly TRBD1 for D (6 bases). The CDR3 totals 17 residues. The germline V and J ends were trimmed by 3 bases and 2 bases, with 14 bases remaining between them. Germline-derived CDR1 and CDR2 are LGHNA and YNFKEQ. The CDR3, as DNA: TGTGCCAGCAGCCACCCCGTGGGGGCTCCTGGGGCCAACGTCCTGACTTTC. It translates to CASSHPVGAPGANVLTF.

This clone has more than one count but fewer than ten. This chain connects TRBV4-1 to TRBJ1-6; perhaps TRBD1 as D (6 bases). Germline CDR1 and CDR2: MGHRA and YSYEKL. V was cut by 4 bases and J by 2 bases, with 12 bases left in between. The CDR3 runs 16 residues. CDR3 bases: TGCGCCAGCAGCCCCACCGGGACAACCTATAATTCACCCCTCCACTTT. Translation gives CASSPTGTTYNSPLHF.

Only one count was recorded for this clone. The V and J genes are TRBV5-1 and TRBJ1-4, with 10 bases fitting TRBD1. The J segment lost 8 bases and the V segment lost 4 bases, leaving 8 bases of the junction unmatched. This CDR3 is 15 amino acids long. Germline loops: CDR1 SGHRS, CDR2 YFSETQ. The CDR3 DNA reads TGCGCCAGCAGCCATGCCGGGACAGGGGACGAAAAACTGTTTTTT. Translating gives CASSHAGTGDEKLFF. Complete variable domain (other parts from reference TRBV5-1 and TRBJ1-4): KAGVTQTPRYLIKTRGQQVTLSCSPISGHRSVSWYQQTPGQGLQFLFEYFSETQRNKGNFPGRFSGRQFSNSRSEMNVSTLELGDSALYLCASSHAGTGDEKLFFGSGTQLSVL.

CDR3 sequence reads: CASSERAGGGYNEQFF. The CDR3 DNA is TGCGCCAGCAGTGAGAGGGCGGGGGGGGGTTACAATGAGCAGTTCTTC. This chain uses TRBV10-1 with TRBJ2-1, with TRBD2 matching 9 bases. V gave up 2 bases and J gave up 4 bases; unmatched junction bases: 6. The CDR3 runs 16 residues. The germline CDR1 and CDR2 sequences are WNHNN and SYGVQD (reference sequence).

The chain couples TRBV10-3 to TRBJ1-6; D is uncertain. This CDR3 is built from 14 residues. Per the germline V gene, CDR1 is ENHRY and CDR2 is SYGVKD. Trimming took off 2 bases at V and 9 bases at J, with 11 bases between the two ends. The DNA of the CDR3 is TGTGCCATCAGTGAGCTCGCGGATATTTCACCCCTCCACTTT. It is translated as CAISELADISPLHF.

The chain recombines TRBV11-2 with TRBJ2-7; 9 bases are shared with TRBD1. V shed 0 bases, J shed 5 bases, and the junction held 5 bases outside the gene matches. The CDR3 is 15 residues long. Per germline, CDR1 SGHAT and CDR2 FQNNGV. CDR3 amino acids: CASSLDTGGLNEQYF. The CDR3 nucleotides read TGTGCCAGCAGCTTAGACACAGGGGGCTTGAACGAGCAGTACTTC.

The chain is built from TRBV10-3 and TRBJ2-3, with a weak D call TRBD1 (5 bases). The CDR3 runs to 15 residues. The germline gives CDR1 ENHRY, CDR2 SYGVKD. V was clipped by 0 bases and J by 3 bases, with 10 bases between them. DNA for the CDR3: TGTGCCATCAGTGAGTCGAGTAAGGGGACAGATACGCAGTATTTT. It specifies CAISESSKGTDTQYF.

This clone has more than one count but fewer than ten. The CDR3 here is CASSDRGLGANVLTF. In DNA, the CDR3 is TGTGCCAGCAGCGACAGGGGGCTTGGGGCCAACGTCCTGACTTTC. The V and J genes are TRBV25-1 and TRBJ2-6, with TRBD1 identical over 10 bases. Germline assignment: CDR1 MGHDK and CDR2 SYGVNS. The CDR3 is 15 residues long. J gave up 3 bases and V 6 bases, and 2 bases lay outside the gene matches.